The table lists the clone carrying this T cell receptor (beta chain) with a few counts. The data belong to a study of a mutant IDH1 vaccine in newly diagnosed glioma. Study details: The treated population exhibited a male proportion of about 60%, a female proportion of roughly 38%, and a mean age of 40.4 years. Radiotherapy, temozolomide, or both had been given previously, and both were given to most.

Stated time point: baseline, week 1 (first vaccination visit). Treatment given: pre-vaccination baseline after standard-of-care therapy. Clones were sequenced by immunoSEQ multiplex PCR, and TCRdb holds only the in-frame ones, with some missing. There are about 68,000 clones in the sample; about four fifths occur only once, and more than 6.5% lies in the top ten. Trimming removed 5 bases at V and 5 bases at J, with 15 bases between. Germline assignment: CDR1 SEHNR and CDR2 FQNEAQ (reference sequence). The CDR3 is made up of 14 amino acids. This clonotype originated in a man in his forties or fifties with glioma. The rearrangement joins TRBV7-9 to TRBJ2-5; no definite D call. This sample comprised PBMCs, obtained from a glioma patient treated with radiotherapy, temozolomide or both. CDR3 region: CASSPRLVPETQYF. In DNA form, the CDR3 reads TGTGCCAGCAGCCCGAGGCTAGTCCCGGAGACCCAGTACTTC.